This is a list of T cell receptor beta chains from one sample in a study of blood T cell repertoires in COVID-19. Libraries were prepared by immunoSEQ multiplex PCR; TCRdb keeps only in-frame clonotypes and omits some of them. In the table there are around 70,000 clones, 80% to 90% of which are singletons. The sample taken for sequencing was peripheral blood. These TCRs come from a man older than 75 with acute or convalescent COVID-19. The conserved cysteine and the conserved F or W are not part of the CDR3 here.

v_gene	j_gene	CDR3aa
TRBV6-5	TRBJ1-3	ASSYGGSSGNTIY
TRBV9	TRBJ2-1	ASSVGQGANSYNEQF
TRBV7-9	TRBJ2-1	ATRRGGYNEQF
TRBV5-1	TRBJ1-1	ASSLEDRVGAAF
TRBV9	TRBJ2-3	ASSVKERSSTDTQY
TRBV2	TRBJ1-1	ASCRDLNTEAF
TRBV30	TRBJ1-1	AWSGRVGTEAF
TRBV5-4	TRBJ1-1	ASTAIRGNTEAF
TRBV11-3	TRBJ2-1	ASSLGRTGWLYNEQF
TRBV25-1	TRBJ1-1	ASIGFNTEAF
TRBV7-8	TRBJ2-5	ASSLRWTAQETQY
TRBV2	TRBJ1-5	ASSLQGVGNQPQH
TRBV5-1	TRBJ1-3	ASSLTGSLSGNTIY
TRBV11-1	TRBJ2-7	ASSLASGSYEQY
TRBV29-1	TRBJ2-5	SAGGTSGERETQY
TRBV18	TRBJ1-4	ASSPGGRDNEKLF
TRBV28	TRBJ2-1	ASSSLAAPSYNEQF
TRBV2	TRBJ2-1	ASTEDRGNEQF
TRBV5-1	TRBJ2-7	ASSVTGSYEQY
TRBV11-2	TRBJ2-3	ASSSGAGTSGRDTQY
TRBV14	TRBJ2-7	ASSQDKMAEQY
TRBV19	TRBJ2-5	ASSSRDFLQETQY
TRBV11-2	TRBJ2-7	ASSLQGYEQY
TRBV27	TRBJ1-2	ASSLHNRGYGYT
TRBV19	TRBJ1-1	ASSMGQWNTEAF
TRBV20-1	TRBJ2-7	SASRLAPDEQY
TRBV12-5	TRBJ2-7	ASGLDTSYEQY
TRBV12-5	TRBJ1-2	ASGLSPEQHRNGYT
TRBV29-1	TRBJ2-7	SVGDRGFDEQY
TRBV12-3/TRBV12-4	TRBJ1-5	ASSLSENQPQH
TRBV3-1/TRBV3-2	TRBJ1-1	ASTRDRGNTEAF
TRBV2	TRBJ2-5	ASSTDSEGTQY
TRBV6-6	TRBJ1-1	ASSPAGNTEAF
TRBV5-1	TRBJ2-5	ASKDRGPQETQY
TRBV7-3	TRBJ2-2	ASSWSGGSNTGELF
TRBV2	TRBJ2-1	ASSRDTGVRYNEQF
TRBV6-4	TRBJ1-2	ASSIQGAGTDGYT
TRBV19	TRBJ2-7	ASSPGQGLEQY
TRBV5-1	TRBJ2-1	ASSLDGQNNEQF
TRBV11-3	TRBJ2-7	ASSLPEGKVTYEQY
TRBV30	TRBJ2-1	AWIRGGSYNEQF
TRBV15	TRBJ2-7	ATSRDYGAGMGYEQY
TRBV12-5	TRBJ1-1	ASGYGLNTEAF
TRBV15	TRBJ1-6	ATSSRGYNSPLH
TRBV3-1/TRBV3-2	TRBJ2-3	ASSHSVAELDTQY
TRBV6-5	TRBJ1-5	ASRAGTVDNQPQH
TRBV3-1/TRBV3-2	TRBJ2-3	ASSPRLAGGFSDTQY
TRBV7-9	TRBJ1-4	ASSLPGPNEKLF
TRBV10-1	TRBJ1-1	ASNIQLEAF
TRBV11-2	TRBJ1-3	ASSFVGQGTGNTIY
TRBV5-1	TRBJ2-2	ASRSGQGATGELF
TRBV19	TRBJ1-3	ASIDRGRGNTIY
TRBV6-5	TRBJ1-1	ASSLDRGRTEAF
TRBV5-1	TRBJ2-1	ASSPGQGNEQF
TRBV10-2	TRBJ1-5	ASSEQGGLQPQH
TRBV6-5	TRBJ2-2	ASSWTSGSFTGELF
TRBV19	TRBJ2-5	ASSPLARTSVRGTGETQY
TRBV27	TRBJ1-2	ASSPLQGTYGYT
TRBV6-5	TRBJ1-2	ASSLLVNHGYT
TRBV29-1	TRBJ1-1	SVEPSGNTEAF